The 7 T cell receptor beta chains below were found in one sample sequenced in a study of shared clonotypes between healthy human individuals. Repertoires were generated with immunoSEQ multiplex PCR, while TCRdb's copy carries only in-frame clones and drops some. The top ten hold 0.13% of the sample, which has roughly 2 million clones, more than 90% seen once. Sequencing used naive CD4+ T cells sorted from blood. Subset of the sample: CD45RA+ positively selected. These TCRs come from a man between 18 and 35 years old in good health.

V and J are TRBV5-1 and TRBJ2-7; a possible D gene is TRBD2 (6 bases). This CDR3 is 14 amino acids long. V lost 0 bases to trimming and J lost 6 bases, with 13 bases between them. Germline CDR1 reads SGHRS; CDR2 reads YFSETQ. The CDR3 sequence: CASSLVSGVGEQYF. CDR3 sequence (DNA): TGCGCCAGCAGCTTGGTGTCGGGGGTGGGCGAGCAGTACTTC.

The CDR3 DNA reads TGCGCCAGCAGCCAGGATTGGGACAGGGGGTTTTCACCCCTCCACTTT. Encoded protein: CASSQDWDRGFSPLHF. V usage is TRBV4-1 and J usage is TRBJ1-6; 11 bases match TRBD1. V lost 3 bases, J lost 9 bases, and 7 bases stayed unmatched. CDR1 MGHRA and CDR2 YSYEKL come from the germline V gene. The CDR3 has 16 amino acids.

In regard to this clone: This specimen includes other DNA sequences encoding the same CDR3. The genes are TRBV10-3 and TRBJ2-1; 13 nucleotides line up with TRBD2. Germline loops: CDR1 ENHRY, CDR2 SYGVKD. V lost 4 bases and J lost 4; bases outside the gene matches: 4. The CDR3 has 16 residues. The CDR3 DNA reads TGTGCCATCAGTGGGACTAGCGGGGGACCTTACAATGAGCAGTTCTTC. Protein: CAISGTSGGPYNEQFF.

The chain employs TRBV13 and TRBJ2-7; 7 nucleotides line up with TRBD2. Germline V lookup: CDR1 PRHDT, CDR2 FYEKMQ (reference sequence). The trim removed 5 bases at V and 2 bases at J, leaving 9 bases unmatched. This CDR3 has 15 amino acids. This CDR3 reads CASSPRGAGTYEQYF. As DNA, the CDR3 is TGTGCCAGCAGCCCGCGAGGAGCGGGAACCTACGAGCAGTACTTC.

The CDR3 spells CASSQTPGPSNQPQHF. The CDR3 DNA follows: TGCGCCAGCAGCCAAACCCCCGGTCCGAGCAATCAGCCCCAGCATTTT. The V and J genes are TRBV4-3 and TRBJ1-5; no definite D call. Germline lookup yields CDR1 LGHNA and CDR2 YSLEER. The CDR3 length is 16 residues. V shed 2 bases and J shed 1 base, with 12 bases lying between them.

The CDR3 bases are TGCGCCAGCAGTGAGACAGCCGGGGGCATTCGAGGGAACACTGAAGCTTTCTTT. Amino acid sequence: CASSETAGGIRGNTEAFF. The rearrangement joins TRBV10-2 to TRBJ1-1; D perhaps matches TRBD1 (6 bases). Trimming removed 2 bases at V and 1 base at J, with 20 bases between. CDR1 is WSHSY and CDR2 is SAAADI in the germline V gene. This CDR3 region has 18 residues.

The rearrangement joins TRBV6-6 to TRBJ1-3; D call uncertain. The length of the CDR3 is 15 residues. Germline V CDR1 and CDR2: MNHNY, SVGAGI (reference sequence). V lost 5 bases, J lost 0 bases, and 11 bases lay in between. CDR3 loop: CASSEDWSSGNTIYF. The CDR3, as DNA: TGTGCCAGCAGTGAGGACTGGAGCTCTGGAAACACCATATATTTT.